Following are 27 T cell receptor beta chains from one sample sequenced in a study of preoperative IRX-2 immunotherapy in early breast cancer. Noted treatment: preoperative locoregional IRX-2 cytokine immunotherapy. The method was immunoSEQ multiplex PCR; TCRdb's version includes in-frame clones alone and lacks a portion of them. Of fewer than 70,000 clones listed, roughly 94% are singletons. This sample was obtained from a patient treated with IRX-2 immunotherapy. The receptors stem from a human donor with breast cancer.

This chain uses TRBV7-3 with TRBJ2-1; 10 nucleotides line up with TRBD2. Germline-derived CDR1 and CDR2 are SGHTA and FQGTGA. V lost 8 bases to trimming and J lost 4 bases; unmatched junction nucleotides: 5. This CDR3 comprises 14 residues. As DNA, the CDR3 is TGTGCCAGCGCCCCGGGACTAGCGTACAATGAGCAGTTCTTC. Its protein is CASAPGLAYNEQFF.

The chain has TRBV18 and TRBJ1-5; TRBD1 matches 8 bases. The length of the CDR3 is 14 residues. Trimming removed 5 bases from V and 5 bases from J; junction bases left unmatched: 5. Per germline, CDR1 KGHSH and CDR2 LQKENI. The DNA of the CDR3 is TGTGCCAGCTCAGGACAGGGTAAGGATCAGCCCCAGCATTTT. Encoded protein: CASSGQGKDQPQHF.

The rearrangement uses TRBV7-3 and TRBJ2-1, with 8 bases identical to TRBD2. CDR3 length equals 15 residues. Germline CDR1 SGHTA, CDR2 FQGTGA. Trimming took 0 bases from V and 4 from J; bases not matched to a gene: 2. The CDR3 here is CASSLTLAVYNEQFF. Written as DNA, the CDR3 is TGTGCCAGCAGCTTAACACTAGCGGTATACAATGAGCAGTTCTTC.

This clone was counted once. The gene calls are TRBV6-6 and TRBJ1-4; 10 bases map to TRBD1. CDR1 and CDR2 (germline): MNHNY, SVGAGI (reference sequence). This CDR3 spans 15 amino acids. The junction had 4 bases not matched to a gene; V was cut back by 5 bases and J by 4 bases. CDR3 DNA sequence: TGTGCCAGCAGTGCCCGGGACAGGGGTAATGAAAAACTGTTTTTT. Protein sequence: CASSARDRGNEKLFF.

There are a few counts of this clone. The chain recombines TRBV30 with TRBJ2-2; 9 bases align to TRBD2. Germline CDR1 and CDR2: GTSNPN and SVGIG (reference sequence). V trimming: 5 bases; J trimming: 9 bases; junction bases outside the gene matches: 16. This CDR3 is built from 16 residues. This CDR3 reads CAWVPAGGGAVRELFF. The CDR3 DNA is TGTGCCTGGGTGCCCGCTGGCGGGGGGGCTGTCAGGGAGCTGTTTTTT.

The rearrangement links TRBV9 to TRBJ2-7; 11 bases are a match to TRBD2. This CDR3 spans 13 amino acids. V was pared by 4 bases and J by 7 bases, with 4 bases of the junction left unmatched. CDR1 is SGDLS and CDR2 is YYNGEE in the germline V gene. CDR3 DNA sequence: TGTGCCAGCAGCCTGAGACTAGCGGGGGAGCAGTACTTC. This gives the protein CASSLRLAGEQYF.

The CDR3 sequence: CASSPYTGNTIYF. CDR3 DNA: TGTGCCAGCAGCCCGTACACTGGAAACACCATATATTTT. The chain carries TRBV7-9 and TRBJ1-3; D gene uncertain. Trimming shortened V by 5 bases and J by 2 bases, and 7 bases separated the two germline ends. Germline assignment: CDR1 SEHNR and CDR2 FQNEAQ (reference sequence). The CDR3 totals 13 residues.

The rearrangement links TRBV6-5 to TRBJ2-7; the D gene could be TRBD1 or TRBD2 (7 bases each). The V gene lost 5 bases and the J gene lost 4 bases, with 15 bases spanning the gap. CDR3 size: 14 residues. Germline CDR1 MNHEY, CDR2 SVGAGI. The CDR3 DNA sequence: TGTGCCAGCAGTCAGGGGGGGGGTGGATACGAGCAGTACTTC. Protein product: CASSQGGGGYEQYF.

The chain links TRBV7-2 to TRBJ2-1, with TRBD2 matching over 9 bases. V lost 2 bases to trimming and J lost 9 bases; unmatched junction nucleotides: 14. The CDR3 runs 17 residues. Germline V gives CDR1 SGHTA, CDR2 FQGNSA. This chain's CDR3 is CASSLLAGRAPEGEQFF. DNA for the CDR3: TGTGCCAGCAGCTTACTAGCGGGGAGGGCCCCCGAGGGTGAGCAGTTCTTC.

The CDR3 DNA follows: TGTGCCAGCAGTCTCGGTGGGGCAGGGGGGGGGCTAGCGGGTACCTACGAGCAGTACTTC. This encodes CASSLGGAGGGLAGTYEQYF. The genes are TRBV28 and TRBJ2-7; TRBD2 is a possible D gene (8 bases). Germline V gene lookup returns CDR1 MDHEN and CDR2 SYDVKM. The CDR3 contains 20 residues. V dropped 5 bases and J dropped 2 bases, with 31 bases sitting between them.

The chain combines TRBV4-2 with TRBJ2-7; 7 bases agree with TRBD2. This CDR3 is 15 amino acids long. With V trimmed by 3 bases and J by 0 bases, 5 bases remained unmatched. Germline CDR1 is LGHNA and CDR2 is YNFKEQ. The CDR3 loop reads CASSQGGAVSYEQYF. Written as DNA, the CDR3 is TGTGCCAGCAGCCAGGGAGGGGCAGTCTCCTACGAGCAGTACTTC.

The chain uses TRBV7-3 and TRBJ2-3; 14 nucleotides line up with TRBD2. The length of the CDR3 is 16 residues. Germline V gene sequence: CDR1 SGHTA, CDR2 FQGTGA. V gave up 4 bases and J gave up 5 bases; unmatched junction bases: 5. The chain's CDR3 is CASSSGLAGAGDTQYF. For the CDR3, the DNA is TGTGCCAGCAGCTCGGGACTAGCGGGAGCCGGAGATACGCAGTATTTT. Full variable domain (missing parts from reference TRBV7-3 and TRBJ2-3): GAGVSQTPSNKVTEKGKYVELRCDPISGHTALYWYRQSLGQGPEFLIYFQGTGAADDSGLPNDRFFAVRPEGSVSTLKIQRTERGDSAVYLCASSSGLAGAGDTQYFGPGTRLTVL.

The gene calls are TRBV9 and TRBJ2-2; TRBD2 is a possible D gene (5 bases). The CDR3 has 14 residues. Germline CDR1 and CDR2: SGDLS and YYNGEE. Trimming took 2 bases from V and 6 from J, leaving 11 bases between them. Here the CDR3 reads CASSVSSSPGELFF. Here the CDR3 DNA reads TGTGCCAGCAGCGTTTCTAGCTCCCCCGGGGAGCTGTTTTTT.

The count of this clone is one. The gene calls are TRBV9 and TRBJ1-2; 7 bases are a match to TRBD1. V lost 0 bases, J lost 1 base, and 9 bases stayed unmatched. Germline CDR1 SGDLS, CDR2 YYNGEE. This CDR3 has 17 amino acids. This CDR3 reads CASSVAPGGTFNYGYTF. In DNA form, the CDR3 reads TGTGCCAGCAGCGTAGCCCCAGGGGGAACCTTTAACTATGGCTACACCTTC.

This clone has only one observation. The chain recombines TRBV5-1 with TRBJ2-7, with TRBD2 identical over 9 bases. The germline V gene encodes CDR1 SGHRS and CDR2 YFSETQ. After removal of 4 bases from V and 11 bases from J, the junction contained 10 bases not matched to a gene. This CDR3 has 13 amino acids. CDR3 DNA: TGCGCCAGCAGCCCCTCTGGCAGCGGGGGGAAGTACTTC. This gives the protein CASSPSGSGGKYF.

The genes are TRBV6-5 and TRBJ1-1; 7 nucleotides line up with TRBD1. CDR1 and CDR2 (germline): MNHEY, SVGAGI. This CDR3 spans 13 amino acids. V gave up 1 base and J gave up 8 bases; unmatched junction bases: 4. The CDR3 loop reads CASSYWGTVEAFF. In nucleotides, the CDR3 is TGTGCCAGCAGTTACTGGGGGACAGTCGAAGCTTTCTTT.

V gene TRBV7-3 combines with J gene TRBJ1-2, with 8 bases fitting TRBD1. The CDR3 runs to 14 residues. Unmatched junction bases numbered 4, after V lost 2 bases and J lost 5 bases. Germline values: CDR1 SGHTA, CDR2 FQGTGA. DNA for the CDR3: TGTGCCAGCAGCTTACAGGGGGCTCATTATGGCTACACCTTC. Its translation is CASSLQGAHYGYTF. Based on the CDR3 plus reference TRBV7-3 and TRBJ1-2, the full variable domain is GAGVSQTPSNKVTEKGKYVELRCDPISGHTALYWYRQSLGQGPEFLIYFQGTGAADDSGLPNDRFFAVRPEGSVSTLKIQRTERGDSAVYLCASSLQGAHYGYTFGSGTRLTVV.

This clone was counted a single time. The rearrangement uses TRBV18 and TRBJ2-5; 7 positions agree with TRBD1. CDR1 and CDR2 from the germline V gene are KGHSH and LQKENI. V lost 4 bases, J lost 1 base, and 15 bases stayed unmatched. CDR3 length: 18 amino acids. CDR3 DNA sequence: TGTGCCAGCTCACTACCGACAGGGTGGTTTAGTTCCCAAGAGACCCAGTACTTC. Its translation: CASSLPTGWFSSQETQYF.

V and J are TRBV18 and TRBJ1-5; tentatively, D is TRBD1 (5 bases). The CDR3 runs 13 residues. CDR1 is KGHSH, CDR2 LQKENI, per germline. V was cut by 3 bases and J by 7 bases, with 10 bases left in between. CDR3 amino acids: CASSPDRDQPQHF. The CDR3 bases are TGTGCCAGCTCACCGGACCGGGACCAGCCCCAGCATTTT.

This rearrangement joins TRBV5-1 to TRBJ2-3; 7 nucleotides line up with TRBD2. V lost 5 bases to trimming and J lost 5 bases; unmatched junction nucleotides: 8. This CDR3 is built from 14 residues. Per germline, CDR1 SGHRS and CDR2 YFSETQ. This CDR3 is CASRSGGKQDTQYF. The CDR3 DNA sequence: TGCGCCAGCAGGTCCGGGGGGAAGCAAGATACGCAGTATTTT.

In nucleotides, the CDR3 is TGCGCCAGCAGCCAAGCCCCGGGACAGGGATCGTATGGCTACACCTTC. Residues: CASSQAPGQGSYGYTF. The J gene is TRBJ1-2, the V gene TRBV4-3, with 9 bases identical to TRBD1. V lost 1 base, J lost 5 bases, and 8 bases stayed unmatched. Germline V gene lookup returns CDR1 LGHNA and CDR2 YSLEER. This CDR3 has 16 amino acids.

The rearrangement joins TRBV29-1 to TRBJ2-3; weak D call: TRBD2 (5 bases). CDR1 and CDR2 (germline): SQVTM, ANQGSEA. Trimming pared 3 bases from V and 11 bases from J, leaving 21 bases between. CDR3 length: 14 amino acids. This CDR3 is CSVEPGLPSVRQYF. The CDR3 nucleotides read TGCAGCGTTGAGCCCGGACTTCCCAGCGTCCGGCAGTATTTT.

The V call is TRBV7-9, the J call TRBJ2-5, with unresolved D. V lost 4 bases to trimming and J lost 5 bases, with 14 bases between them. There are 14 residues in the CDR3. Germline V gene data show CDR1 as SEHNR and CDR2 as FQNEAQ (reference sequence). In nucleotides, the CDR3 is TGTGCCAGCAGCTCCCCGGCGATAGGGGAGACCCAGTACTTC. Amino acids: CASSSPAIGETQYF.

The rearrangement links TRBV30 to TRBJ2-1, with a tentative D call TRBD2 (6 bases). Germline V gene data show CDR1 as GTSNPN and CDR2 as SVGIG (reference sequence). The length of the CDR3 is 14 residues. Trimming removed 5 bases at V and 2 bases at J, with 13 bases between. The DNA for the CDR3 is TGTGCCTGGGGGACTGGAGCGGCCTACAATGAGCAGTTCTTC. It specifies CAWGTGAAYNEQFF.

This clone came up once. The chain couples TRBV29-1 to TRBJ1-4; TRBD1 matches at 10 bases. J gave up 5 bases and V 6 bases, and 3 bases lay outside the gene matches. The germline gives CDR1 SQVTM, CDR2 ANQGSEA. CDR3 length: 13 residues. The CDR3 region has the DNA TGCAGCGTCCGGGGACAGGGGAATGAAAAACTGTTTTTT. Its protein product is CSVRGQGNEKLFF. The variable domain in full, with the rest retrieved from reference TRBV29-1 and TRBJ1-4, is SAVISQKPSRDICQRGTSLTIQCQVDSQVTMMFWYRQQPGQSLTLIATANQGSEATYESGFVIDKFPISRPNLTFSTLTVSNMSPEDSSIYLCSVRGQGNEKLFFGSGTQLSVL.

The V call is TRBV28, the J call TRBJ2-7, with 11 nucleotides matching TRBD2. CDR3 length: 15 amino acids. V trimming: 7 bases; J trimming: 1 base; junction bases outside the gene matches: 6. Germline CDR1 MDHEN, CDR2 SYDVKM. The CDR3 nucleotides are TGTGCCAGCACTGAACTAGCGGGAGAGTCCTACGAGCAGTACTTC. Amino acid sequence: CASTELAGESYEQYF.

As for this clone: Distinct nucleotide sequences in the sample also encode this CDR3. This rearrangement joins TRBV5-1 to TRBJ1-3, with D unresolved. Germline CDR1 is SGHRS and CDR2 is YFSETQ. This CDR3 is built from 13 residues. The V gene lost 0 bases and the J gene lost 0 bases, with 1 base spanning the gap. CDR3 loop: CASSLGSGNTIYF. CDR3 in DNA: TGCGCCAGCAGCTTGGGCTCTGGAAACACCATATATTTT.